This entry lists 2 T cell receptor beta chains sequenced from one sample in a study of OX40 agonist ivuxolimab in advanced cancers. Method: immunoSEQ multiplex PCR; TCRdb's copy keeps in-frame clones and lacks some. The data show fewer than 45,000 clones, 88% seen once. The sample consisted of CD4+ or CD8+ T cells sorted from blood, taken in a trial of the OX40 agonist ivuxolimab. These receptors came from an adult with an advanced solid tumor such as melanoma, head and neck, liver or kidney cancer.

The chain recombines TRBV28 with TRBJ2-7; D might be TRBD2 (6 bases). Germline V gives CDR1 MDHEN, CDR2 SYDVKM. This CDR3 has 14 residues. The V gene lost 6 bases and the J gene lost 2 bases, with 14 bases spanning the gap. The CDR3 DNA is TGTGCCAGCAGCAAAAGAGGCGGGACCTACGAGCAGTACTTC. It encodes CASSKRGGTYEQYF. Full variable domain (missing parts from reference TRBV28 and TRBJ2-7): DVKVTQSSRYLVKRTGEKVFLECVQDMDHENMFWYRQDPGLGLRLIYFSYDVKMKEKGDIPEGYSVSREKKERFSLILESASTNQTSMYLCASSKRGGTYEQYFGPGTRLTVT.

This chain links TRBV5-6 with TRBJ2-7; TRBD2 agrees at 13 bases. The CDR3 sequence is 18 residues long. Germline-derived CDR1 and CDR2 are SGHDT and YYEEEE. V trimming: 2 bases; J trimming: 4 bases; junction bases outside the gene matches: 12. The CDR3 sequence: CASSFVTSGRAPLYEQYF. The CDR3 nucleotides are TGTGCCAGCAGCTTTGTCACTAGCGGGAGGGCCCCATTGTACGAGCAGTACTTC. Using reference TRBV5-6 and TRBJ2-7 for the parts outside the CDR3, the full variable domain is DAGVTQSPTHLIKTRGQQVTLRCSPKSGHDTVSWYQQALGQGPQFIFQYYEEEERQRGNFPDRFSGHQFPNYSSELNVNALLLGDSALYLCASSFVTSGRAPLYEQYFGPGTRLTVT.